This TCR beta chain was recovered during a study of blood T cells in healthy people across ages. Using a J-beta primer mix together with a sample-barcoded 5' primer, a second PCR was run for roughly 6 to 11 cycles. TCRdb reanalysed the 5' RACE reads using MiXCR and keeps one entry per CDR3 protein. The repertoire includes approximately 600,000 distinct CDR3 sequences, roughly 50% of them detected once, and approximately 40% sits in the top ten. CDR3 length: 16 residues. Germline CDR1 is SGHAT and CDR2 is FQNNGV. V was cut by 5 bases and J by 0 bases, with 11 bases left in between. The sample comprised blood. The origin of this receptor is a man in his sixties in good health. The chain uses TRBV11-2 and TRBJ2-6; D possibly matches TRBD1 or TRBD2 (5 bases each). CDR3 sequence reads: CASSGRGASGANVLTF. CDR3 nucleotide sequence: TGTGCCAGCAGCGGGAGAGGGGCCTCTGGGGCCAACGTCCTGACTTTC.